This TCR beta chain was profiled in a study of beta chain features in type 1 diabetes. cDNA synthesis used the whole RNA isolate, giving expressed TCRB sequences. Only in-frame clones appear in the TCRdb table, and some are missing; sequencing was by immunoSEQ multiplex PCR. The data show some 280,000 clones, with approximately 14% seen just once and 0.015% to 0.02% held by the top ten. Remarks on this clone: Its antigen is still unknown.

Study-wide results and caveats: People with Type 1 diabetes carried modestly yet significantly shorter TCRB CDR3s in all four CD4+ subsets.

The germline V and J ends were trimmed by 5 bases and 5 bases, with 15 bases remaining between them. Per the germline V gene, CDR1 is ENHRY and CDR2 is SYGVKD. The CDR3 consists of 14 residues. The chain joins TRBV10-3 to TRBJ2-5; D is perhaps TRBD1 (6 bases). The receptor's source is a man younger than 45 with type 1 diabetes. Sequenced: naive CD4+ T cells from blood. The DNA for the CDR3 is TGTGCCATCAGTAAGAGCAGGGGAGAGGAGACCCAGTACTTC. Amino acid sequence: CAISKSRGEETQYF.